These T cell receptor beta chains were read from a single sample in a study of cytomegalovirus exposure and HLA in healthy donors. The repertoire was sequenced with immunoSEQ multiplex PCR; TCRdb's copy has only in-frame clones and lacks some. Here the sample spans about 180,000 clones, around 77% being singletons. Material: PBMCs. The receptors were gathered from a woman between 25 and 40 years old in good health and CMV-seronegative. Both conserved end residues are part of each CDR3. The order of the fields is CDR3 DNA, CDR3 protein, J gene, CDR3 length, V gene, clone size, D gene. The D gene is left open where the match is weak. Only some rows state a clone size, as once, few, many or a class for expanded clones.

TGTGCCAGCAGTAGCACGGGTTACGGGAGTGGCTACACCTTC CASSSTGYGSGYTF TRBJ1-2 14 TRBV2 . .
TGTGCCAGCTCACCGAGCGTTTACGAGCAGTACTTC CASSPSVYEQYF TRBJ2-7 12 TRBV18 . .
TGTGCCAGCAGCCAGACAACAGGACGGGAGGATGGCTACACCTTC CASSQTTGREDGYTF TRBJ1-2 15 TRBV7-9 . .
TGTGCCAGCAGCTTACGCGGGGGGCAAAGTGACTATGGCTACACCTTC CASSLRGGQSDYGYTF TRBJ1-2 16 TRBV7-2 . .
TGTGCCAGCACCACTTTTTCCTACAATGAGCAGTTCTTC CASTTFSYNEQFF TRBJ2-1 13 TRBV7-9 . .
TGTGCCAGCAGTCCCAGGGGCGCAATGAACACTGAAGCTTTCTTT CASSPRGAMNTEAFF TRBJ1-1 15 TRBV6-5 . .
TGCGCCAGCAGCCCCCATCCCCGGGACACTGAAGCTTTCTTT CASSPHPRDTEAFF TRBJ1-1 14 TRBV4-1 once .
TGCGCCAGCAGCTTGGTACAGGGAGAGGACTATGGCTACACCTTC CASSLVQGEDYGYTF TRBJ1-2 15 TRBV5-1 . .
TGTGCCAGCAGCCTCAGATTAGCGGGGTCCGATGAGCAGTTCTTC CASSLRLAGSDEQFF TRBJ2-1 15 TRBV9 . TRBD2
TGTGCCAGCAGTGTAACAGCGGGCTATGGCTACACCTTC CASSVTAGYGYTF TRBJ1-2 13 TRBV2 . .
TGCGCCAGCAGCCAAGATGGAGGGATGAACACCGGGGAGCTGTTTTTT CASSQDGGMNTGELFF TRBJ2-2 16 TRBV4-3 . .
TGTGCCAGCAGTCCCGGACAGGGCCGGACAGATACGCAGTATTTT CASSPGQGRTDTQYF TRBJ2-3 15 TRBV27 . TRBD1
TGTGCCAGCAGCTCCGGACAAATGAACACTGAAGCTTTCTTT CASSSGQMNTEAFF TRBJ1-1 14 TRBV7-3 . .
TGTGCCATCAGCCAGGACAGAATCCAAGAGACCCAGTACTTC CAISQDRIQETQYF TRBJ2-5 14 TRBV10-3 . .
TGTGCCAGCAGCTTAGCGGAGGACACTGAAGCTTTCTTT CASSLAEDTEAFF TRBJ1-1 13 TRBV11-3 . .
TGTGCCAGCAGTGAAGCCTGGACTAGCGGGGAGGTTTATAATGAGCAGTTCTTC CASSEAWTSGEVYNEQFF TRBJ2-1 18 TRBV6-1 . TRBD2
TGTGCCAGCAGCTTAGCGAAGGGGACTAGCGGGGGGTACAGGGAGACCCAGTACTTC CASSLAKGTSGGYRETQYF TRBJ2-5 19 TRBV7-2 . TRBD2
TGTGCCAGTAGTATGGGGGGAAGAAATCAGCCCCAGCATTTT CASSMGGRNQPQHF TRBJ1-5 14 TRBV19 . .
TGCGCCAGCAGCTCACAGGGTTACCAAGAGACCCAGTACTTC CASSSQGYQETQYF TRBJ2-5 14 TRBV5-1 . .
TGTGCCAGCAGCGAAGGACAGGCGGTGGGCACTGAAGCTTTCTTT CASSEGQAVGTEAFF TRBJ1-1 15 TRBV5-5 . TRBD1
TGTGCCAGCAGGGGAGGGGTAAGCACTGAAGCTTTCTTT CASRGGVSTEAFF TRBJ1-1 13 TRBV5-6 . .
TGTGCCAGCAGCCCGGTAGCCAAAAACATTCAGTACTTC CASSPVAKNIQYF TRBJ2-4 13 TRBV7-2 . .
TGCGCCAGCAGCTTCGTGCTGGGGACAGGGGGTGTGGGTACTGAAGCTTTCTTT CASSFVLGTGGVGTEAFF TRBJ1-1 18 TRBV5-1 . TRBD1
TGTGCCAGCAGCTCCAACAGGGGGTTGACTGAAGCTTTCTTT CASSSNRGLTEAFF TRBJ1-1 14 TRBV11-2 . TRBD1
TGTGCCAGCTCTCAAATCGGAGGCTACGAGCAGTACTTC CASSQIGGYEQYF TRBJ2-7 13 TRBV18 . .
TGTGCCAGCAGTTACTCACTTCACCAAGAGACCCAGTACTTC CASSYSLHQETQYF TRBJ2-5 14 TRBV6-5 . .
TGTGCCAGCAGTTACAGGGGGACACCCGGCAATGAGCAGTTCTTC CASSYRGTPGNEQFF TRBJ2-1 15 TRBV6-5 . .
TGCGCCAGCAGCTTGGGGCAGGGGGCGGCGGCCGGGGAGCTGTTTTTT CASSLGQGAAAGELFF TRBJ2-2 16 TRBV5-1 once TRBD1
TGCAGCGTTGCCGAGACAGGGGGTACCAATCAGCCCCAGCATTTT CSVAETGGTNQPQHF TRBJ1-5 15 TRBV29-1 . TRBD1
TGCGCCAGCAGCTTGCAGGGGGGTACGGCCTCTGAAGCTTTCTTT CASSLQGGTASEAFF TRBJ1-1 15 TRBV5-1 . TRBD1
TGTGCCAGCAGCCAACTAGCGGGGGAAGAGACCCAGTACTTC CASSQLAGEETQYF TRBJ2-5 14 TRBV2 . TRBD2
TGTGCCAGCAGCCCAGGCCCCGGACAGGGAGGGGGAAACACCGGGGAGCTGTTTTTT CASSPGPGQGGGNTGELFF TRBJ2-2 19 TRBV7-7 . .
TGTGCCAGCGGAACAGGGACAGAGACCCAGTACTTC CASGTGTETQYF TRBJ2-5 12 TRBV2 . .
TGTGCCAGCAGCTTAAGACAGAACAATGAGCAGTTCTTC CASSLRQNNEQFF TRBJ2-1 13 TRBV7-2 . .
TGCGCCAGCAGCCAAGCCAGCGGGGGGGACTCCTACAATGAGCAGTTCTTC CASSQASGGDSYNEQFF TRBJ2-1 17 TRBV4-1 . TRBD2
TGTGCCTGGGATCAGGTGGGACAGGGGGTAAGGAGCTATGGCTACACCTTC CAWDQVGQGVRSYGYTF TRBJ1-2 17 TRBV30 . TRBD1
TGTGCCAGCAGTTTGGACAGCTATAGCAATCAGCCCCAGCATTTT CASSLDSYSNQPQHF TRBJ1-5 15 TRBV27 once .
TGCAGCGCCGAGGGGGGGCGAGAGACCCAGTACTTC CSAEGGRETQYF TRBJ2-5 12 TRBV29-1 . .
TGTGCCAGCAGCCCGCGGAGCGGGAGGGATGCTGAAGCTTTCTTT CASSPRSGRDAEAFF TRBJ1-1 15 TRBV7-2 . .
TGTGCCAGCAGCTTAGGACTAGCGGAATACAATGAGCAGTTCTTC CASSLGLAEYNEQFF TRBJ2-1 15 TRBV7-7 . TRBD2
TGTGCCAGCAGCATCCAGACAGGGGAGATCTACGAGCAGTACTTC CASSIQTGEIYEQYF TRBJ2-7 15 TRBV7-7 . TRBD1
TGTGCCAGCAGTGAATCCACTTTGTACCAAGAGACCCAGTACTTC CASSESTLYQETQYF TRBJ2-5 15 TRBV2 . .
TGTGCCAGCAGCGACAGCGGGTTCTCCTACAATGAGCAGTTCTTC CASSDSGFSYNEQFF TRBJ2-1 15 TRBV6-4 . .
TGTGCCAGCAGCCGTTGGGGGGTTCTAAGCACAGATACGCAGTATTTT CASSRWGVLSTDTQYF TRBJ2-3 16 TRBV2 few .
TGTGCCAGCAGCCAAGATGGGCGTACAGCCTACGAGCAGTACTTC CASSQDGRTAYEQYF TRBJ2-7 15 TRBV4-2 . .
TGCGCCAGCAGCCCTCCGGGGTTGGACAGGGCAAACACCGGGGAGCTGTTTTTT CASSPPGLDRANTGELFF TRBJ2-2 18 TRBV5-1 . TRBD1
TGCAGCGCGGCCGGGACAGGGAAGGGAGATACGCAGTATTTT CSAAGTGKGDTQYF TRBJ2-3 14 TRBV29-1 . TRBD1
TGTGCCAGCAGCAGGACAGAGGAAGCTTTCTTT CASSRTEEAFF TRBJ1-1 11 TRBV2 . .
TGTGCCAGCAGTAGCATCAGGACAGGTGGCTACACCTTC CASSSIRTGGYTF TRBJ1-2 13 TRBV25-1 . TRBD1
TGCGCCAGCAGCCTAGCGGGGTTGTCCTACAATGAGCAGTTCTTC CASSLAGLSYNEQFF TRBJ2-1 15 TRBV10-2 . TRBD2
TGTGCCAGTGGACCTATCCGGGACAGCTTGGTTGGCTACACCTTC CASGPIRDSLVGYTF TRBJ1-2 15 TRBV19 . TRBD1